Reported below is one T cell receptor (beta chain). Its target is not known. CDR1 is SEHNR and CDR2 is FQNEAQ in the germline V gene (reference sequence). Trimming stripped 1 base from V and 8 bases from J, with 8 bases between. The CDR3 spans 12 residues. For TCR beta, libraries came from quantitative 5'-RACE with molecular barcodes. A single record per CDR3 protein comes from TCRdb applying MiXCR to the 5' RACE reads. The repertoire holds some 130,000 distinct CDR3 sequences, about 6.7% seen once, with roughly 12% in the top ten. This entry belongs to a study of CD8 T cells in ankylosing spondylitis. Findings and limits, study-wide: Roughly eight highly homologous variants made up a TCR beta motif that seemed to typify ankylosing spondylitis blood. Enrichment of disease-linked clones was reportedly significant in matched ankylosing spondylitis synovial fluid. Disease-linked clones bore a CD8+ phenotype, appearing relatively rarely in peripheral blood.

This chain links TRBV7-9 with TRBJ1-1; D is perhaps TRBD1 (6 bases). The sequence derives from a female donor with ankylosing spondylitis or in good health (not recorded which). The sequenced material came from blood, either unsorted or a sorted T cell fraction (not recorded which). CDR3 sequence: CASSLGRGEAFF. The CDR3 DNA reads as TGTGCCAGCAGCTTAGGGAGGGGGGAAGCTTTCTTT.